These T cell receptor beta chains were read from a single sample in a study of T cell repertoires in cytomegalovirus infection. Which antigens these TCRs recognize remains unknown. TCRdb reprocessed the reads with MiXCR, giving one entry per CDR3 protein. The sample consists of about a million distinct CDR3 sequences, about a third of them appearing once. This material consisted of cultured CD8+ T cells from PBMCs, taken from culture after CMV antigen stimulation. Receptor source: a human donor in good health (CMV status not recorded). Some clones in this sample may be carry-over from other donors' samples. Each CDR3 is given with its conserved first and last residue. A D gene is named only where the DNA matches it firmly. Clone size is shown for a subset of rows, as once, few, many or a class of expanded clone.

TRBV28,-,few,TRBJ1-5,TGTGCCAGCAGTACGCTTAATACCGGGACCGCAGGGCAGCCCCAGCATTTT,CASSTLNTGTAGQPQHF
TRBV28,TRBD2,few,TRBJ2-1,TGTGCCAGCAGTTTTCCTAGCGGGGGGGGCCTGTCCTACAATGAGCAGTTCTTC,CASSFPSGGGLSYNEQFF
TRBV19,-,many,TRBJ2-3,TGTGCCAGTAGGGGGGGCCGTGGTACAGATACGCAGTATTTT,CASRGGRGTDTQYF
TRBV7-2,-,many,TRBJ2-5,TGTGCCAGCAGCTTGGGACTTCGGTTCCAAGAGACCCAGTACTTC,CASSLGLRFQETQYF
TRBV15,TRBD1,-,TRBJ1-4,TGTGCCACCAGCACGTCACAGGGGGCGCTTGGGGTCAATGAAAAACTGTTTTTT,CATSTSQGALGVNEKLFF
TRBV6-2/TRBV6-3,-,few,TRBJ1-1,TGTGCCAGCAGAGATCTGGGCACTGAAGCTTTCTTT,CASRDLGTEAFF
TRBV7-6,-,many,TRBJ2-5,TGTGCCAGCAGCCCGAGGGGGGGCGCGAGGGTATCGGGGGAGACCCAGTACTTC,CASSPRGGARVSGETQYF
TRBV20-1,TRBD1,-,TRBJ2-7,TGCAGTGCTGTTCTTACAGGGGCAGAGCAGTACTTC,CSAVLTGAEQYF
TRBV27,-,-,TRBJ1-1,TGTGCCAGCAGTTGGTACTTTGGCAACACTGAAGCTTTCTTT,CASSWYFGNTEAFF
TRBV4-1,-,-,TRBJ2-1,TGCGCCAGCAGCCAAGCCTCAGGGATTTCCTACAATGAGCAGTTCTTC,CASSQASGISYNEQFF
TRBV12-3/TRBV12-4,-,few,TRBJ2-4,TGTGCCAGCAGCACCCGAGGAGCCAAAAACATTCAGTACTTC,CASSTRGAKNIQYF
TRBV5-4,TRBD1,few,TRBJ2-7,TGTGCCAGCAGCTCCCGGGACAGGGGGCTACACGAGCAGTACTTC,CASSSRDRGLHEQYF
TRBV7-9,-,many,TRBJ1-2,TGTGCCAGCAGCCTGGCAGAAAGGGTATACACCTTC,CASSLAERVYTF
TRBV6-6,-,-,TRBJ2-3,TGTGCCAGCAGTTTCCCGGACCTGGCAGATACGCAGTATTTT,CASSFPDLADTQYF
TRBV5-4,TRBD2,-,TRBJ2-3,TGTGCCAGCAGCTTGGGTGTCCGGGGGGTGGGAGATACGCAGTATTTT,CASSLGVRGVGDTQYF
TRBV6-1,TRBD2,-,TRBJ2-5,TGTGCCATCAAAAGCGGGGAACAAGAGACCCAGTACTTC,CAIKSGEQETQYF
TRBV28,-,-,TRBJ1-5,TGTGCCAGCAGATCCCTCAAGAGTTTGCCCCAGCATTTT,CASRSLKSLPQHF
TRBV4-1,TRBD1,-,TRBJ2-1,TGCGCCAGCAGCCAGAAGACAGGGGGGAATGAGCAGTTCTTC,CASSQKTGGNEQFF
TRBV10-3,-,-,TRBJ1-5,TGTGCCATCAGTGCTTTTGACGGCGATCAGCCCCAGCATTTT,CAISAFDGDQPQHF
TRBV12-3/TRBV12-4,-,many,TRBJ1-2,TGTGCCAGCAGCGCGGGCAGGTTCCACTACACCTTC,CASSAGRFHYTF
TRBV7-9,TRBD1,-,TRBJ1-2,TGTGCCAGCAGCTTAGCGGGGGCAGGGGGTAATGGCTACACCTTC,CASSLAGAGGNGYTF
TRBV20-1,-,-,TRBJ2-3,TGCAGTGCCGGACCACAGGGCTTAATGAGGGCAGATACGCAGTATTTT,CSAGPQGLMRADTQYF
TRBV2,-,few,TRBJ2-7,TGTGCCTCAGCCGGGGGCGAGCAGTACTTC,CASAGGEQYF
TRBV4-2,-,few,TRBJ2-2,TGTGCCAGCAGCCAAGATTTCGGGTGGGGCAACCCGAACACCGGGGAGCTGTTTTTT,CASSQDFGWGNPNTGELFF
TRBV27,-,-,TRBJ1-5,TGTGCCAGCAGTTTAATAGGAGGGACTGATCAGCCCCAGCATTTT,CASSLIGGTDQPQHF
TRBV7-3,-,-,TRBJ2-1,TGTGCCAGCAGCAACCGGGACACGACCCTGCGGGGCAATGAGCAGTTCTTC,CASSNRDTTLRGNEQFF
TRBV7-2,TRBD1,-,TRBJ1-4,TGTGCCAGCAGCTGGCGACAGGGACCTAATGAAAAACTGTTTTTT,CASSWRQGPNEKLFF
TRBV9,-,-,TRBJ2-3,TGTGCCAGCAGCCCCCTGAAGGGCAGGTTCACAGATACGCAGTATTTT,CASSPLKGRFTDTQYF
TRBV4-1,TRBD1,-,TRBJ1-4,TGCGCCAGCAGCCACGCTCTGACAGGGTTTAGTGAAAAACTGTTTTTT,CASSHALTGFSEKLFF
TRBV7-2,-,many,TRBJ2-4,TGTGCCAGCAGCTTAGGGCGGGGACCCAAAAACATTCAGTACTTC,CASSLGRGPKNIQYF
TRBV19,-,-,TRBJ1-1,TGTGCCAGTACCCTCACAGGGAGAGGGACTGAAGCTTTCTTT,CASTLTGRGTEAFF
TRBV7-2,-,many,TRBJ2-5,TGTGCCAGCAGCTTAGACCGGGGGATCCAAGAGACCCAGTACTTC,CASSLDRGIQETQYF
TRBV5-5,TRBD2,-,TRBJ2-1,TGTGCCAGCAGTCCCGGGGGGTCAGTTTCCTACAATGAGCAGTTCTTC,CASSPGGSVSYNEQFF
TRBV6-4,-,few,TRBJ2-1,TGTGCCAGCAGTGAGGAGGGGCTAGTTCCCTACAATGAGCAGTTCTTC,CASSEEGLVPYNEQFF
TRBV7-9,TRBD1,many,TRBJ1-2,TGTGCCAGCAGCTTTGGGACAGTAATCTATGGCTACACCTTC,CASSFGTVIYGYTF
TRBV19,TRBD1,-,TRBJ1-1,TGTGCCAGCCTTCCCAGGGGGCTGGGCACTGAAGCTTTCTTT,CASLPRGLGTEAFF
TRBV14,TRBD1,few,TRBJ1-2,TGTGCCAGCAGCCACCCGGGACAGGGGATCTATGGCTACACCTTC,CASSHPGQGIYGYTF
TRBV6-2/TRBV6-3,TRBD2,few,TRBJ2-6,TGTGCCAGCAGTTACCCCATCTCCGTGTTAGCGGGGGGCTCTGGGGCCAACGTCCTGACTTTC,CASSYPISVLAGGSGANVLTF
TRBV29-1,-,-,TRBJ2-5,TGCAGCGTTGAATTTAGGGAAGAGACCCAGTACTTC,CSVEFREETQYF
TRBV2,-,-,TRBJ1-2,TGTGCCAGCATGCTGAACTATGGCTACACCTTC,CASMLNYGYTF